This T cell receptor beta chain appears in the sequencing data of a study of blood T cell repertoires in COVID-19. Study summary: COVID-19 samples from acute and convalescent phases originated in the United States, Italy and Spain. In each case, the material was cDNA or gDNA derived from T cells, B-cell-depleted T cells, or PBMCs.

TCRdb's table, derived via immunoSEQ multiplex PCR, lists solely in-frame clones and lacks some. The data hold around 300,000 clones, with approximately 89% observed a single time. Germline V gene sequence: CDR1 SGHVS, CDR2 FNYEAQ. The junction had 4 bases not matched to a gene; V was cut back by 0 bases and J by 0 bases. The CDR3 length is 16 residues. The chain links TRBV7-6 to TRBJ2-7; TRBD1 aligns across 8 bases. The receptor was derived from a man aged 25 to 40 who had recovered from COVID-19. The sample comprised PBMCs or T cells enriched from blood (not recorded which). CDR3 DNA sequence: TGTGCCAGCAGCTTAGCCGGGACAGGTCCCTCCTACGAGCAGTACTTC. It encodes CASSLAGTGPSYEQYF.